One and the same sample provided the 16 T cell receptor beta chains below, sequenced in a study of blood T cell repertoires in COVID-19. The assay was immunoSEQ multiplex PCR, and TCRdb's table has in-frame clones only and misses some. In the table there are approximately 220,000 clones, just under 90% of which are singletons. The source material was PBMCs or T cells enriched from blood (not recorded which). All receptors derive from a man aged 25-40 years who had recovered from COVID-19.

This clone came up a few times. The chain has TRBV5-5 and TRBJ2-2; TRBD2 matches 8 bases. The germline V gene has CDR1 SGHKS and CDR2 YYEKEE (reference sequence). J was trimmed by 0 bases and V by 4 bases; bases with no gene match: 2. There are 15 residues in the CDR3. The CDR3 DNA follows: TGTGCCAGCAGCCTGGGACTAGCGAACACCGGGGAGCTGTTTTTT. It specifies CASSLGLANTGELFF.

The genes are TRBV28 and TRBJ2-1, with 11 bases aligning to TRBD2. This CDR3 has 15 amino acids. Germline assignment: CDR1 MDHEN and CDR2 SYDVKM. The V gene end was trimmed by 5 bases and the J gene end by 8 bases; junction bases not matched to a gene: 8. The CDR3 nucleotides are TGTGCCAGCAGTCTCCCTAGCGGGAGGAGCCATGAGCAGTTCTTC. As protein: CASSLPSGRSHEQFF.

The chain has TRBV24-1 and TRBJ2-1; 7 nucleotides align to TRBD1. The CDR3 contains 15 residues. The trim removed 3 bases at V and 2 bases at J, leaving 3 bases unmatched. Germline values: CDR1 KGHDR, CDR2 SFDVKD. CDR3 in amino acids: CATSDIQGAYNEQFF. The CDR3 DNA follows: TGTGCCACCAGTGATATTCAGGGGGCCTACAATGAGCAGTTCTTC.

This chain joins TRBV4-1 and TRBJ2-2; 15 positions match TRBD2. The V and J ends lost 4 bases and 6 bases, in that order; junction bases with no gene match: 9. CDR3 length: 18 amino acids. Germline V gene lookup returns CDR1 MGHRA and CDR2 YSYEKL. CDR3 sequence (DNA): TGCGCCAGCAGCCTTAAGGGACTAGCGGGGGGTTACCCCGGGGAGCTGTTTTTT. Translated: CASSLKGLAGGYPGELFF.

In this sample, this clone turned up once. The rearrangement links TRBV29-1 to TRBJ2-3; 10 nucleotides align to TRBD2. The CDR3 is 13 residues long. Trimming cost V 4 bases and J 6 bases; bases outside gene matches: 4. Germline assignment: CDR1 SQVTM and CDR2 ANQGSEA. CDR3 sequence reads: CSVASGSGDTQYF. The CDR3 coding sequence is TGCAGCGTTGCTAGCGGGAGTGGGGATACGCAGTATTTT.

The rearrangement links TRBV10-1 to TRBJ2-1; 7 positions agree with TRBD1. The CDR3 spans 14 residues. Per the germline V gene, CDR1 is WNHNN and CDR2 is SYGVQD (reference sequence). J was trimmed by 7 bases and V by 4 bases; bases with no gene match: 7. This chain's CDR3 is CASSVKGARNEQFF. The CDR3 DNA is TGCGCCAGCAGTGTCAAGGGGGCGAGAAATGAGCAGTTCTTC.

This clone was recorded once. V gene TRBV7-9 combines with J gene TRBJ2-3, with 14 bases lining up with TRBD2. The CDR3 covers 18 residues. Germline loops: CDR1 SEHNR, CDR2 FQNEAQ (reference sequence). V was clipped by 3 bases and J by 0 bases; unmatched bases: 5. Written as DNA, the CDR3 is TGTGCCAGCAGCTTCGGACTAGCGGGGGGAACTAGCACAGATACGCAGTATTTT. Its protein product is CASSFGLAGGTSTDTQYF.

The chain links TRBV7-6 to TRBJ2-1; TRBD2 agrees at 9 bases. CDR3 size: 17 residues. Germline V lookup: CDR1 SGHVS, CDR2 FNYEAQ. With 4 bases clipped from V and 7 bases from J, the junction kept 14 bases outside the gene matches. The CDR3 DNA is TGTGCCAGCAGCTCTAGGGTTGGGGCGGGAGGGCCAAATGAGCAGTTCTTC. Amino acids: CASSSRVGAGGPNEQFF. The full variable domain, rest sourced from reference TRBV7-6 and TRBJ2-1, is GAGVSQSPRYKVTKRGQDVALRCDPISGHVSLYWYRQALGQGPEFLTYFNYEAQQDKSGLPNDRFSAERPEGSISTLTIQRTEQRDSAMYRCASSSRVGAGGPNEQFFGPGTRLTVL.

This clone is a singleton in its sample. This rearrangement joins TRBV6-2 or TRBV6-3 to TRBJ2-5; perhaps TRBD2 as D (6 bases). The CDR3 is 15 amino acids. The V gene lost 2 bases and the J gene lost 3 bases, with 13 bases spanning the gap. Germline values: CDR1 MNHEY, CDR2 SVGEGT. CDR3 nucleotides: TGTGCCAGCAGTTACCTCGGAGGGTCCGAAGAGACCCAGTACTTC. This codes for CASSYLGGSEETQYF.

The chain is built from TRBV4-1 and TRBJ2-3; a weak D match, TRBD1 (6 bases). Germline V lookup: CDR1 MGHRA, CDR2 YSYEKL. Trimming cost V 0 bases and J 3 bases, with 10 bases left between them. CDR3 length: 15 residues. DNA for the CDR3: TGCGCCAGCAGCCAAGATCTGAGGGGGACAGATACGCAGTATTTT. Its protein is CASSQDLRGTDTQYF.

This chain links TRBV30 with TRBJ2-3; 9 nucleotides agree with TRBD2. This CDR3 comprises 15 residues. V dropped 2 bases and J dropped 4; count of bases not matched to a gene: 7. Germline CDR1 is GTSNPN and CDR2 is SVGIG (reference sequence). The CDR3: CAWSLAGAPPDTQYF. For the CDR3, the DNA is TGTGCCTGGAGTTTAGCGGGGGCCCCCCCAGATACGCAGTATTTT.

This clone was recorded once. The chain is built from TRBV5-1 and TRBJ2-1, with D hard to call. This CDR3 comprises 18 residues. CDR1 is SGHRS, CDR2 YFSETQ, per germline. The ends were cut back, 4 bases at V and 6 bases at J, with 26 bases in the middle. CDR3 in amino acids: CASSPRQTLMIRGNEQFF. Here the CDR3 DNA reads TGCGCCAGCAGCCCGCGGCAGACCCTCATGATTCGAGGCAATGAGCAGTTCTTC.

V and J are TRBV27 and TRBJ2-1; 10 bases fit TRBD2. The ends lost 5 bases at V and 3 bases at J; junction bases unmatched: 7. Germline assignment: CDR1 MNHEY and CDR2 SMNVEV (reference sequence). The CDR3 totals 16 residues. Here the CDR3 DNA reads TGTGCCAGCAGTCCCGGGGTAGCGGGAGGCTACAATGAGCAGTTCTTC. Residues: CASSPGVAGGYNEQFF.

The sample holds a few counts of this clone. The rearrangement links TRBV6-2 or TRBV6-3 to TRBJ2-2, with D tentatively TRBD2 (5 bases). V lost 0 bases to trimming and J lost 3 bases, with 8 bases between them. The CDR3 has 15 amino acids. Germline CDR1 is MNHEY and CDR2 is SVGEGT. The CDR3 is CASSYSREYTGELFF. CDR3 nucleotide sequence: TGTGCCAGCAGTTACTCGAGGGAGTACACCGGGGAGCTGTTTTTT.

The J gene is TRBJ2-3, the V gene TRBV9, with D tentatively TRBD2 (6 bases). The length of the CDR3 is 18 residues. CDR1 is SGDLS, CDR2 YYNGEE, per germline. The V gene lost 0 bases and the J gene lost 2 bases, with 19 bases spanning the gap. In DNA, the CDR3 is TGTGCCAGCAGCGTAGAGGGCCCCCAACTAGCAGACACAGATACGCAGTATTTT. It translates to CASSVEGPQLADTDTQYF.

The rearrangement joins TRBV7-8 to TRBJ1-5; D unresolved. The CDR3 has 15 residues. CDR1 and CDR2 from the germline V gene are SGHVS and FQNEAQ. Between the trimmed V and J ends, which lost 1 base and 3 bases, there was a span of 10 bases. The CDR3: CASSLETRANQPQHF. As DNA, the CDR3 is TGTGCCAGCAGCTTAGAGACTAGGGCCAATCAGCCCCAGCATTTT.